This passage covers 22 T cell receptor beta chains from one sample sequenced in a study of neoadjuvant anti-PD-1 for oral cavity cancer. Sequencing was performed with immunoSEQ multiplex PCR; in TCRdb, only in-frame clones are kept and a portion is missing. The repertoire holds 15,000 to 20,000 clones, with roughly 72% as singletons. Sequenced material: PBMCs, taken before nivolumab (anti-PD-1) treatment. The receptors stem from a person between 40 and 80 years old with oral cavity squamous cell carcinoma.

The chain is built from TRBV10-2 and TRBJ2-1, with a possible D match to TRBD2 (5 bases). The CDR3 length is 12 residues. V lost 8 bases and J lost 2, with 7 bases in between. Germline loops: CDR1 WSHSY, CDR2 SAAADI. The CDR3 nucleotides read TGCGCCAGCTTCGGGACCTACAATGAGCAGTTCTTC. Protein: CASFGTYNEQFF.

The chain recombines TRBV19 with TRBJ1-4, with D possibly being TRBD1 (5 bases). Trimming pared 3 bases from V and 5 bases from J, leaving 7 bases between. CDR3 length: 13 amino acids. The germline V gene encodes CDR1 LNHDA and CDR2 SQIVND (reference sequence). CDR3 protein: CASSMGLNEKLFF. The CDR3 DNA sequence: TGTGCCAGTAGTATGGGGCTCAATGAAAAACTGTTTTTT.

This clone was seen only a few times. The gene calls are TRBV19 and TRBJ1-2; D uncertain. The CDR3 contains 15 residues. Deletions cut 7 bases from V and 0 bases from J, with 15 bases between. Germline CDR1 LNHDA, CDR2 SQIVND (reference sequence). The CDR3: CASTSSGKANYGYTF. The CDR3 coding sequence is TGTGCCAGTACATCGTCAGGCAAGGCTAACTATGGCTACACCTTC.

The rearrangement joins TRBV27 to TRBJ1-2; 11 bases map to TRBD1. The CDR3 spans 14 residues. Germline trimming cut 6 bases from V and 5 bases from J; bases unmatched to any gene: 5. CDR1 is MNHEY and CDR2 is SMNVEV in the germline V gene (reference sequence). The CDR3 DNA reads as TGTGCCAGCAGAGGGACAGGGGGTGGGTATGGCTACACCTTC. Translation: CASRGTGGGYGYTF.

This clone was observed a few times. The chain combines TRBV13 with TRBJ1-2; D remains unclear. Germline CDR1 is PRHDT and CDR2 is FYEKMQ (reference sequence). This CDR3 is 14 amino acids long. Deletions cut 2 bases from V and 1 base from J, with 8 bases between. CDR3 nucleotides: TGTGCCAGCAGCTTAATGGCTGTTAACTATGGCTACACCTTC. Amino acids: CASSLMAVNYGYTF.

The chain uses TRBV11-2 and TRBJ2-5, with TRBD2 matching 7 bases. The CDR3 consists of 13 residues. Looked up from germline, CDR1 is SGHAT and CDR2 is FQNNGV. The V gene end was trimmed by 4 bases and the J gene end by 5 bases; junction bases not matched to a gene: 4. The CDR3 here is CASSSGGEETQYF. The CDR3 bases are TGTGCCAGCAGCTCTGGGGGGGAGGAGACCCAGTACTTC.

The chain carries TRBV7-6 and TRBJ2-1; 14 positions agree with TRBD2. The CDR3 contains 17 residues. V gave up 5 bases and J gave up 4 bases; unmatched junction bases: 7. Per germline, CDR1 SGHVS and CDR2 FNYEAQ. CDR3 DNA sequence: TGTGCCAGCAGCCCAGCCGGGACTAGCGGGAGTTACAATGAGCAGTTCTTC. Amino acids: CASSPAGTSGSYNEQFF.

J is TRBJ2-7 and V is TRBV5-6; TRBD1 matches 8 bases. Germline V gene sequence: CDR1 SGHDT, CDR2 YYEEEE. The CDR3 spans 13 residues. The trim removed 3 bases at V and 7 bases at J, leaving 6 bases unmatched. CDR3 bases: TGTGCCAGCAGCTGGGCAGGGGGCTGGGAGCAGTACTTC. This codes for CASSWAGGWEQYF.

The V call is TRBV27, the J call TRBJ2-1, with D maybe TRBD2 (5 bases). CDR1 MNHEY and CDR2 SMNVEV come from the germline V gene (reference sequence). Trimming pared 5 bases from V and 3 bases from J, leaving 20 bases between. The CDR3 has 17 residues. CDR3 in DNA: TGTGCCAGCAGTCCATCCCGGACTCTCCCCAACTACAATGAGCAGTTCTTC. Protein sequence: CASSPSRTLPNYNEQFF.

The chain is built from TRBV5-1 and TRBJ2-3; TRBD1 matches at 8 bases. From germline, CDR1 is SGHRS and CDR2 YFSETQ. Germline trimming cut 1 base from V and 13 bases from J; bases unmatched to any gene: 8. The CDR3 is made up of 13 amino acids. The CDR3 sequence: CASSLMGQEREYF. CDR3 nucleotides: TGCGCCAGCAGCTTGATGGGACAGGAAAGAGAGTATTTT.

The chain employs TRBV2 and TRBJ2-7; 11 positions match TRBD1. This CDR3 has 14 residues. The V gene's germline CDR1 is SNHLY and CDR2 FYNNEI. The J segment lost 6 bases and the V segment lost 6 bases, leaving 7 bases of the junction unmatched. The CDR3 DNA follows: TGTGCCAGCAGCGTCCGGGGACAGGGGGTCGAGCAGTACTTC. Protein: CASSVRGQGVEQYF.

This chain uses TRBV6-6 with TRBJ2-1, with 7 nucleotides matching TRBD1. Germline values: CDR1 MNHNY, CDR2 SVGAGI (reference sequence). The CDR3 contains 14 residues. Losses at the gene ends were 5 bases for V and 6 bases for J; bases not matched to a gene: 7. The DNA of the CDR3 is TGTGCCAGCAGTCCCCCGGGACAGACCAATGAGCAGTTCTTC. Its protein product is CASSPPGQTNEQFF.

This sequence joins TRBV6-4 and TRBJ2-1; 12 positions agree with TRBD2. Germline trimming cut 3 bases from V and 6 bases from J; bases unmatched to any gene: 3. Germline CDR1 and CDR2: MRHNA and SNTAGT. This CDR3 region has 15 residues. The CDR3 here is CASSDTLAGGNEQFF. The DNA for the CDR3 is TGTGCCAGCAGTGATACACTAGCGGGAGGCAATGAGCAGTTCTTC.

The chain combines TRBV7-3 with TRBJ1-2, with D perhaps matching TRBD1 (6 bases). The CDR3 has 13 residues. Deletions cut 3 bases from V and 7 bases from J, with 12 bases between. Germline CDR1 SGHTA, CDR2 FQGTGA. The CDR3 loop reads CASSFQGTGGYTF. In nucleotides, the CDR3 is TGTGCCAGCAGCTTCCAGGGGACGGGTGGCTACACCTTC.

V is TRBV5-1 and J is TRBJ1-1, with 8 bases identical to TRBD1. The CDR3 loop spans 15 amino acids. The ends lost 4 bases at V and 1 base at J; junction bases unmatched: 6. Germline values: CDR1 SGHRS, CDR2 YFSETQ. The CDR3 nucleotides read TGCGCCAGCAGCCGTGGACAGGGAACGAACACTGAAGCTTTCTTT. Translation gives CASSRGQGTNTEAFF.

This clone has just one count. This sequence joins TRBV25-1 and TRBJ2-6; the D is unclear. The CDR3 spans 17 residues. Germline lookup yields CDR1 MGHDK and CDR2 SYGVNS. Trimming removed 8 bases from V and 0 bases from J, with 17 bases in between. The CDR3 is CASSPWDGRSGANVLTF. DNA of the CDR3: TGTGCCAGCTCTCCCTGGGATGGACGCTCTGGGGCCAACGTCCTGACTTTC.

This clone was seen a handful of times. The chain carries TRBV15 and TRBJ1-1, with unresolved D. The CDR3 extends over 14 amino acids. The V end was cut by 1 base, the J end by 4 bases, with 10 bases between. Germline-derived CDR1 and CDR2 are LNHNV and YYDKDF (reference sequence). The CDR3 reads CATSRGGVSTEAFF. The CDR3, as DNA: TGTGCCACCAGCAGAGGCGGGGTAAGCACTGAAGCTTTCTTT.

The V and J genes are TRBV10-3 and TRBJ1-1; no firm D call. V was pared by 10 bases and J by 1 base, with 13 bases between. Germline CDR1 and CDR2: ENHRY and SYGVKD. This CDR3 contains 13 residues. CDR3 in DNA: TGTGCCAGCGCATGGGAGGCGAACACTGAAGCTTTCTTT. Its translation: CASAWEANTEAFF.

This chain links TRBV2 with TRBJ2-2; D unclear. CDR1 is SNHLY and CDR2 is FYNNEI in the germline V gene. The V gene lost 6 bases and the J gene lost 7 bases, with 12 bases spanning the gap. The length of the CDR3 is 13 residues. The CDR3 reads CASSVLVDGELFF. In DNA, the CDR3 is TGTGCCAGCAGCGTCCTTGTAGACGGGGAGCTGTTTTTT.

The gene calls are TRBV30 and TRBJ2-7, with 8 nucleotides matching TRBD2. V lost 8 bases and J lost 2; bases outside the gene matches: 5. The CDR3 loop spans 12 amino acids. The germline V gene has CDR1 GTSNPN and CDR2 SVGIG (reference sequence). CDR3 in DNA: TGTGCCACGGGGGGGGAGGCCTACGAGCAGTACTTC. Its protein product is CATGGEAYEQYF.

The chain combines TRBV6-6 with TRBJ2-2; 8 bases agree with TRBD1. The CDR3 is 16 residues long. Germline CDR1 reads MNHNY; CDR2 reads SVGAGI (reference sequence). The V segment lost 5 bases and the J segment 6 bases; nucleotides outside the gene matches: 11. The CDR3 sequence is CASSQTQGGRAGELFF. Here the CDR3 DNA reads TGTGCCAGCAGTCAGACACAGGGGGGAAGAGCCGGGGAGCTGTTTTTT.

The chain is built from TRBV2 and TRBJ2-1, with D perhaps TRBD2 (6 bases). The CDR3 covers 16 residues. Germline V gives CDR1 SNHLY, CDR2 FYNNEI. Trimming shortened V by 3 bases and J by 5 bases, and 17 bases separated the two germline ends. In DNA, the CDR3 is TGTGCCAGCAGTGATGGGCCTAGCGCTATTAACAATGAGCAGTTCTTC. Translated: CASSDGPSAINNEQFF.